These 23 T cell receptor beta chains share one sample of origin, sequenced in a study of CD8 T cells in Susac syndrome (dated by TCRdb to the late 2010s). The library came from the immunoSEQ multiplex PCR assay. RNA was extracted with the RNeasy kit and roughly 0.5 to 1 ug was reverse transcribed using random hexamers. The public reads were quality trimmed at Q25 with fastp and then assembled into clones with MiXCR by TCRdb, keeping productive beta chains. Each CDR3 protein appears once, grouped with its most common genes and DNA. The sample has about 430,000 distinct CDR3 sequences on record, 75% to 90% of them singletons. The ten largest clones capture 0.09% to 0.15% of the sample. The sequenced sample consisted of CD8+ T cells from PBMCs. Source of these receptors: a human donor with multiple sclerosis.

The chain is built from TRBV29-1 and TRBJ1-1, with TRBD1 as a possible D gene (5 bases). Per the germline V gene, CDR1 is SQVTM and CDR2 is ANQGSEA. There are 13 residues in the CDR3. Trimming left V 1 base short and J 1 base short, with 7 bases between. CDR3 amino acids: CSVEVTGNTEAFF. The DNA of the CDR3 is TGCAGCGTTGAAGTAACAGGGAACACTGAAGCTTTCTTT.

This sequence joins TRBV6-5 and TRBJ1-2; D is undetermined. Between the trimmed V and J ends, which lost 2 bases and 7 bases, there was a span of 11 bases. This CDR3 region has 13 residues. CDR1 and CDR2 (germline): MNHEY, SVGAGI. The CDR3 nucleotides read TGTGCCAGCAGTTACCCTTCCGGGTCTGGCTACACCTTC. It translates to CASSYPSGSGYTF.

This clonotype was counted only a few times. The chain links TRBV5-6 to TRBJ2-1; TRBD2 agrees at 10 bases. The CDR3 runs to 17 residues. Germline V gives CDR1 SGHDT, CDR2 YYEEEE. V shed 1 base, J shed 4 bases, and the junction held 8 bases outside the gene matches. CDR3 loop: CASSLLEREGGYNEQFF. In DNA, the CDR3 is TGTGCCAGCAGCTTGCTGGAGCGGGAGGGGGGGTACAATGAGCAGTTCTTC.

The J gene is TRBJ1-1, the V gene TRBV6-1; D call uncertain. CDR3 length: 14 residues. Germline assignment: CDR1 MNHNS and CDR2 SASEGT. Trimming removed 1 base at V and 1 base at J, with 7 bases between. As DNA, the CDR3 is TGTGCCAGCAGTGAAGTTTTATCGAACACTGAAGCTTTCTTT. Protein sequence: CASSEVLSNTEAFF.

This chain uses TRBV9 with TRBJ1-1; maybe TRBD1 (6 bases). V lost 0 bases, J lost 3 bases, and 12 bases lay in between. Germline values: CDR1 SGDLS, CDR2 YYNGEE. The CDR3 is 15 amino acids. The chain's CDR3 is CASSVAGGPDTEAFF. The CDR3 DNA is TGTGCCAGCAGCGTAGCGGGGGGGCCGGACACTGAAGCTTTCTTT.

This CDR3 reads CASSFSDLNTGELFF. In DNA form, the CDR3 reads TGTGCCAGCAGTTTTTCGGATTTGAACACCGGGGAGCTGTTTTTT. The rearrangement joins TRBV12-3 or TRBV12-4 to TRBJ2-2; no definite D call. V lost 3 bases, J lost 1 base, and 9 bases lay in between. The CDR3 length is 15 residues.

The CDR3 sequence: CASSVGLRGYTF. The DNA for the CDR3 is TGTGCCAGCAGCGTAGGGCTAAGAGGCTACACCTTC. The chain recombines TRBV9 with TRBJ1-2, with D unclear. Germline CDR1 SGDLS, CDR2 YYNGEE. The CDR3 runs to 12 residues. V dropped 0 bases and J dropped 8 bases, with 8 bases sitting between them.

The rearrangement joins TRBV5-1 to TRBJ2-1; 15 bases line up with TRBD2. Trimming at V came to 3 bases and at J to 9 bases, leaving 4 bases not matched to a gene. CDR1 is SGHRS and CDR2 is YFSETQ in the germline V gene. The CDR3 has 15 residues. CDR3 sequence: CASSWTSGGAVEQFF. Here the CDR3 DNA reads TGCGCCAGCAGCTGGACTAGCGGGGGGGCAGTTGAGCAGTTCTTC.

The CDR3 here is CSARSERESRVEQYF. The CDR3 DNA is TGCAGTGCTAGGTCGGAGCGGGAGTCGAGGGTCGAGCAGTACTTC. The chain carries TRBV20-1 and TRBJ2-7; TRBD2 agrees at 8 bases. The germline CDR1 and CDR2 sequences are DFQATT and SNEGSKA (reference sequence). There are 15 residues in the CDR3. The trim removed 3 bases at V and 6 bases at J, leaving 13 bases unmatched.

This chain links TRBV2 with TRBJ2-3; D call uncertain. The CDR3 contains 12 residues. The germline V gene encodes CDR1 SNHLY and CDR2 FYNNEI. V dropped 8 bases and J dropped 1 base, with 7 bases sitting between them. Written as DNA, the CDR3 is TGTGCCAGCCTAGGTGGCACAGATACGCAGTATTTT. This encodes CASLGGTDTQYF.

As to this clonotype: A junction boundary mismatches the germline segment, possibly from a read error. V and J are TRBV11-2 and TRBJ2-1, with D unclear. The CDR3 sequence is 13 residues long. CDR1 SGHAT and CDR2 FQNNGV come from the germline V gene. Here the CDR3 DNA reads TGTGCCAGCAACTTACTTACCCCCAATGAGCAGTTCTTC. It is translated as CASNLLTPNEQFF.

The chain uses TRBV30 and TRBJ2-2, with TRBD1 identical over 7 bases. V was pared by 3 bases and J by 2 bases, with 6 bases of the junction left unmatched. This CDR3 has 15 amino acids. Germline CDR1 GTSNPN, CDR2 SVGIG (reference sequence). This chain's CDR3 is CAWSPGTANTGELFF. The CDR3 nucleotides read TGTGCCTGGAGCCCCGGGACAGCCAACACCGGGGAGCTGTTTTTT.

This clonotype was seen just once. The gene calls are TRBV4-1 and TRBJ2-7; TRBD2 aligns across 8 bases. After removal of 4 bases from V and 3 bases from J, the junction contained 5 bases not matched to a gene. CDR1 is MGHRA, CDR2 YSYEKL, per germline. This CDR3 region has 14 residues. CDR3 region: CASSPGREVYEQYF. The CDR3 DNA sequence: TGCGCCAGCAGCCCCGGGCGGGAGGTCTACGAGCAGTACTTC.

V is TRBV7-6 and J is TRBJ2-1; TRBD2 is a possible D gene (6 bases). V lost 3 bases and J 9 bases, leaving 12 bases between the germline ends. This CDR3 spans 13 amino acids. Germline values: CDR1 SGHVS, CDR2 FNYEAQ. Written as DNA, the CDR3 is TGTGCCAGCAGCTTCCTGACTAGTATTGAGCAGTTCTTC. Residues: CASSFLTSIEQFF.

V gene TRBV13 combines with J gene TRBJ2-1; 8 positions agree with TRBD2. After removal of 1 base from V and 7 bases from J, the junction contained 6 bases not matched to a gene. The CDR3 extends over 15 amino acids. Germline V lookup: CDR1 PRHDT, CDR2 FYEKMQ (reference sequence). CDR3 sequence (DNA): TGTGCCAGCAGCTTAGCGGGGGGGCGGCGAAATGAGCAGTTCTTC. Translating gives CASSLAGGRRNEQFF.

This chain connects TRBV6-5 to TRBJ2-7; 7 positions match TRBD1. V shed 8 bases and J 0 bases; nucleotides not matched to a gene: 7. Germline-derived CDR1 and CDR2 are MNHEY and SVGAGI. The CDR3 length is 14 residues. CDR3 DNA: TGTGCCAGCGCCGCCGGGACAGCCTCCTACGAGCAGTACTTC. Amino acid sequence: CASAAGTASYEQYF.

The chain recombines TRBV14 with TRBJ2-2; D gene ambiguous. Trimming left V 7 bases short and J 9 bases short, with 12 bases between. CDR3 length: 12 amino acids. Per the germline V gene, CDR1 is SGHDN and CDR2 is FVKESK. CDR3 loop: CASTLVDRELFF. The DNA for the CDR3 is TGTGCCAGCACCTTAGTGGACCGGGAGCTGTTTTTT.

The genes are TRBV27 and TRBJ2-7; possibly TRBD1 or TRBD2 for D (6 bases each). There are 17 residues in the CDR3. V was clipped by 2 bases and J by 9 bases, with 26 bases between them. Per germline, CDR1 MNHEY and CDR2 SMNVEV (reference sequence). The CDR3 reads CASSLDTTGFEASVQYF. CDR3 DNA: TGTGCCAGCAGTTTAGACACCACAGGGTTCGAGGCTAGCGTGCAGTACTTC.

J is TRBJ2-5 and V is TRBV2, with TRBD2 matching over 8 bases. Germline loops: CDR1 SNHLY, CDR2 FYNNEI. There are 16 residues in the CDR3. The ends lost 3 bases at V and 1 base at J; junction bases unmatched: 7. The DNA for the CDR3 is TGTGCCAGCAGTGACCCAGCGGGGGACTCCCAAGAGACCCAGTACTTC. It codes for CASSDPAGDSQETQYF.

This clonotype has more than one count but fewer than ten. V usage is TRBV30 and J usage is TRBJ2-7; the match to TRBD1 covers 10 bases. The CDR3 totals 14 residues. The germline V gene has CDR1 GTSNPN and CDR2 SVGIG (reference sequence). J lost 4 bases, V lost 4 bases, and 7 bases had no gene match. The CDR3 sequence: CAWTTPGQGYEQYF. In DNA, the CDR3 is TGTGCCTGGACGACACCGGGACAGGGGTACGAGCAGTACTTC.

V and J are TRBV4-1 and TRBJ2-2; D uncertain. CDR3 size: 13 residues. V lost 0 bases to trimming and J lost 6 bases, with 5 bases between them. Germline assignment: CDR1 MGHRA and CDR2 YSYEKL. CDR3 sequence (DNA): TGCGCCAGCAGCCAAGAATACGCCGGGGAGCTGTTTTTT. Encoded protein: CASSQEYAGELFF.

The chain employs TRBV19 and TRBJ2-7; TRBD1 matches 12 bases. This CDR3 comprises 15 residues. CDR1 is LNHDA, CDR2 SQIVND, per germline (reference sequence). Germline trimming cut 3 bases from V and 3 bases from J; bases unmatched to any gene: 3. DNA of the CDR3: TGTGCCAGTAGTATGGGGACAGGGGGCTTCTACGAGCAGTACTTC. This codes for CASSMGTGGFYEQYF.

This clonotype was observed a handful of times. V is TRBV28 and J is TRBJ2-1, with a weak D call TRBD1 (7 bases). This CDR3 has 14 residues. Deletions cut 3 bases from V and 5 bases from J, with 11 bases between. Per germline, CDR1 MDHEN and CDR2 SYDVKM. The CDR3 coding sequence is TGTGCCAGCAGTTTGGGCAGGGGGGACAATGAGCAGTTCTTC. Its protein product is CASSLGRGDNEQFF.